The sequence of this T cell receptor (beta chain) was determined in a study of regulatory T cells in long-lasting Graves disease. Indicated time point: newly diagnosed GD, antithyroid drugs for less than 3 months. From PBMCs, RNA was extracted and then used to make the TCR library. Trimming shortened V by 2 bases and J by 10 bases, and 12 bases separated the two germline ends. This CDR3 has 14 residues. Germline assignment: CDR1 MNHNS and CDR2 SASEGT. Points from the study as a whole: Sharing of public clonotypes was greater in persistent patients (roughly 2,900) than in new patients (roughly 1,000).

This clonotype was counted ten times or more. Its antigen is still unknown. In building TCR beta libraries, iRepertoire HTBI primers were used together with Arm-PCR of CDR3 regions. Using its own MiXCR run on the multiplex PCR reads, TCRdb lists one record per CDR3 protein. The table includes hundreds of thousands of distinct CDR3 sequences, about 16% detected once. These records were also assigned to another study, of T cells in Graves' hyperthyroidism and ophthalmopathy.

The chain carries TRBV6-1 and TRBJ1-6; D gene ambiguous. Material: peripheral blood mononuclear cells (PBMCs), obtained at new diagnosis, from a patient treated with antithyroid drugs. The origin of this receptor is a woman aged 25 to 39 with Graves disease. The CDR3 DNA is TGTGCCAGCAGTGAATCCGCAGAGTCCTCACCCCTCCACTTT. It is translated as CASSESAESSPLHF.